The clone carrying this TCR beta chain was seen many times. Covering alpha and beta chains, TRAV- and TRBV-specific primers were used for the first-strand cDNA. The authors amplified TCRs for about 20 PCR cycles with a constant-region primer and a V-primer adapter. Each CDR3 protein gets one entry after TCRdb re-called the reads with MiXCR. The sample includes tens of thousands of distinct CDR3 sequences, approximately 17% of them seen just once. The CDR3 sequence is 13 residues long. Germline V gives CDR1 GTSNPN, CDR2 SVGIG (reference sequence). The V end was cut by 1 base, the J end by 6 bases, with 10 bases between. This entry comes from a study of low-dose radiotherapy and immunotherapy resistance in tumors. Sample time point: before trial treatment.

V gene TRBV30 combines with J gene TRBJ1-5; D might be TRBD1 (6 bases). The source material was PBMCs, sampled before treatment. The clonotype comes from a male donor with prostate cancer. The CDR3 loop is CAWSDREVQPQHF. As DNA, the CDR3 is TGTGCCTGGAGTGACAGGGAGGTTCAGCCCCAGCATTTT.